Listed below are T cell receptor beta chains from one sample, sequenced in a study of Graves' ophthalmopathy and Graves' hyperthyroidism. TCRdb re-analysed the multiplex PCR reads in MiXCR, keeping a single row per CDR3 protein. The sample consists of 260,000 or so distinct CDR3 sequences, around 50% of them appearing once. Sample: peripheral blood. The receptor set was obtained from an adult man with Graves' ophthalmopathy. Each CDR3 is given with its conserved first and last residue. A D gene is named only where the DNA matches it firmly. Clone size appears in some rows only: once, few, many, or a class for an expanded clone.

CASSSPGAGPLKYF,TGTGCCAGCAGTTCCCCGGGAGCAGGGCCCTTGAAGTACTTC,NA,TRBV12-3/TRBV12-4,14,NA,TRBJ2-5
CSVHPRGGTDTQYF,TGCAGCGTCCATCCCAGGGGGGGCACAGATACGCAGTATTTT,once,TRBV29-1,14,NA,TRBJ2-3
CASSSGTTAYEQYF,TGTGCCAGCAGCTCTGGGACTACGGCCTACGAGCAGTACTTC,few,TRBV7-9,14,TRBD2,TRBJ2-7
CSAEQDTEAFF,TGCAGTGCTGAACAGGACACTGAAGCTTTCTTT,few,TRBV20-1,11,NA,TRBJ1-1
CASSLMSLGGDTEAFF,TGTGCCAGCAGCTTAATGTCCCTGGGCGGGGACACTGAAGCTTTCTTT,few,TRBV7-3,16,NA,TRBJ1-1
CASSPDRFNTGELFF,TGTGCCAGCAGTCCGGACCGATTTAACACCGGGGAGCTGTTTTTT,few,TRBV2,15,NA,TRBJ2-2
CSARKANTEAFF,TGCAGTGCTAGGAAGGCGAACACTGAAGCTTTCTTT,few,TRBV20-1,12,NA,TRBJ1-1
CASIQGFGYGYTF,TGTGCCAGCATCCAGGGCTTTGGATATGGCTACACCTTC,NA,TRBV7-2,13,NA,TRBJ1-2
CASSYRAGNQPQHF,TGTGCCAGCAGTTACAGGGCTGGCAATCAGCCCCAGCATTTT,many,TRBV6-1,14,NA,TRBJ1-5
CATSRPGQGMGPLHF,TGTGCCACCAGCAGACCGGGACAGGGGATGGGCCCCCTCCACTTT,many,TRBV15,15,TRBD1,TRBJ1-6
CASSVEDRDNYGYTF,TGTGCCAGCAGCGTAGAGGACAGGGATAACTATGGCTACACCTTC,NA,TRBV9,15,TRBD1,TRBJ1-2
CASSLRTPTRTRGFF,TGTGCCAGCAGTTTAAGGACACCCACTCGAACGAGGGGTTTCTTT,once,TRBV12-3/TRBV12-4,15,NA,TRBJ1-1
CASSPRWGVGGYTF,TGTGCCAGCAGCCCCCGTTGGGGCGTTGGTGGCTACACCTTC,few,TRBV5-8,14,NA,TRBJ1-2
CASSYGGQGRKNCFF,NA,NA,TRBV6-6,15,NA,TRBJ1-4
CASSRDRGLGQPQHF,TGTGCCAGCTCCCGGGACAGGGGGCTTGGGCAGCCCCAGCATTTT,NA,TRBV12-3/TRBV12-4,15,TRBD1,TRBJ1-5
CASSLVREGQPQHF,TGTGCCAGCAGCTTAGTAAGGGAAGGTCAGCCCCAGCATTTT,NA,TRBV7-9,14,NA,TRBJ1-5
CASSHWDRFSGTSGTGELFF,TGTGCCAGCAGCCATTGGGACAGGTTCTCCGGGACTAGCGGAACCGGGGAGCTGTTTTTT,NA,TRBV7-9,20,TRBD2,TRBJ2-2
CASSDRPSPETQYF,TGTGCCAGCAGTGACCGGCCTAGCCCCGAGACCCAGTACTTC,many,TRBV2,14,NA,TRBJ2-5
CATARTGGYGYTF,TGTGCCACGGCACGGACAGGGGGCTATGGCTACACCTTC,NA,TRBV24-1,13,TRBD1,TRBJ1-2
CASSIRLYSNQPQHF,TGTGCCAGCAGCATCAGACTCTATAGCAATCAGCCCCAGCATTTT,NA,TRBV7-9,15,NA,TRBJ1-5
CATSSPGKKAEETQYF,TGTGCCACCAGTTCCCCCGGGAAGAAGGCCGAAGAGACCCAGTACTTC,NA,TRBV24-1,16,NA,TRBJ2-5
CASSIRDRANTGELFF,TGTGCCAGTAGTATCCGGGACAGGGCGAACACCGGGGAGCTGTTTTTT,NA,TRBV19,16,TRBD1,TRBJ2-2
CATSSAREQGGNYGYTF,TGTGCCACCAGCAGTGCTCGGGAACAGGGGGGTAACTATGGCTACACCTTC,NA,TRBV15,17,TRBD1,TRBJ1-2
CASSLSADYGYTF,TGTGCCAGCAGCTTGTCAGCAGATTATGGCTACACCTTC,NA,TRBV5-6,13,NA,TRBJ1-2
CASKKQGTNGYTF,TGTGCCAGCAAAAAACAGGGTACGAATGGCTACACCTTC,NA,TRBV6-1,13,NA,TRBJ1-2
CASSDTGIYGYTF,TGTGCCAGCAGTGACACAGGGATCTATGGCTACACCTTC,many,TRBV2,13,NA,TRBJ1-2
CASSEPGTGDGYTF,TGCGCCAGCAGTGAGCCCGGGACAGGGGATGGCTACACCTTC,many,TRBV10-2,14,TRBD1,TRBJ1-2
CASSFYQGGTGELFF,TGTGCCAGCAGTTTCTACCAAGGCGGCACCGGGGAGCTGTTTTTT,NA,TRBV12-3/TRBV12-4,15,NA,TRBJ2-2
CASSLGRVSSYEQYF,TGTGCCAGCAGCTTAGGGCGGGTCAGCTCCTACGAGCAGTACTTC,NA,TRBV7-2,15,NA,TRBJ2-7
CASSQRTGQETQYF,TGTGCCAGCAGCCAGAGGACAGGGCAAGAGACCCAGTACTTC,few,TRBV7-9,14,TRBD1,TRBJ2-5
CATQAEGGGEQYF,TGTGCCACCCAGGCTGAGGGGGGAGGCGAGCAGTACTTC,few,TRBV7-8,13,NA,TRBJ2-7
CSVGGGSTDTQYF,TGCAGCGTTGGGGGGGGTAGCACAGATACGCAGTATTTT,NA,TRBV29-1,13,TRBD2,TRBJ2-3
CAVAGTPNTGELFF,TGTGCCGTTGCCGGGACACCGAACACCGGGGAGCTGTTTTTT,few,TRBV10-3,14,NA,TRBJ2-2
CASSRLAGGVETQYF,TGTGCCAGCAGCCGACTAGCGGGAGGGGTGGAGACCCAGTACTTC,NA,TRBV7-3,15,TRBD2,TRBJ2-5
CASSIRDSHYEQYF,TGTGCCAGTAGTATAAGGGACAGCCACTACGAGCAGTACTTC,NA,TRBV19,14,TRBD1,TRBJ2-7
CATSDSPEETQYF,TGTGCCACCAGTGATTCGCCCGAAGAGACCCAGTACTTC,NA,TRBV24-1,13,NA,TRBJ2-5
CASSVAGRANTGELFF,TGTGCCAGCAGCGTAGCCGGGAGGGCGAACACCGGGGAGCTGTTTTTT,few,TRBV12-3/TRBV12-4,16,TRBD2,TRBJ2-2
CAISGGTHFTGELFF,TGTGCCATCAGTGGCGGCACCCATTTTACCGGGGAGCTGTTTTTT,NA,TRBV10-3,15,NA,TRBJ2-2
CASSFGQGRETQYF,TGTGCCAGCAGCTTTGGACAGGGGAGAGAGACCCAGTACTTC,few,TRBV7-9,14,TRBD1,TRBJ2-5
CAISELDLRRDYEQYF,TGTGCCATCAGTGAACTGGACCTCCGGCGGGATTACGAGCAGTACTTC,few,TRBV10-3,16,NA,TRBJ2-7
CASSSRQGYTNSPLHF,TGTGCCAGCAGCTCTAGACAGGGATACACTAATTCACCCCTCCACTTT,few,TRBV7-9,16,TRBD1,TRBJ1-6
CSVEEGGANTEAFF,TGCAGCGTTGAAGAGGGGGGGGCGAACACTGAAGCTTTCTTT,few,TRBV29-1,14,NA,TRBJ1-1